This is a list of T cell receptor beta chains from one sample in a study of response to subunit inactivated influenza vaccine. TCRdb processed the RT-PCR reads anew with MiXCR; each CDR3 protein has one entry. The sample yields some 540,000 distinct CDR3 sequences, around 21% seen once. In addition, the sample was reused for a study of T cells expressing NK-cell markers.

Sequencing used CD4+ T cells sorted from PBMCs, obtained about 12 days after vaccination. These TCRs come from a man in his fifties who received an inactivated influenza vaccine. Both conserved end residues are part of each CDR3. Fields, in order: clone size, J gene, V gene, D gene, CDR3 DNA, CDR3 protein. The D gene is left open where the match is weak. The size entry is marked missing in some rows and otherwise reads once, few, many or a size class.

abundance: NA; j_gene: TRBJ2-2; v_gene: TRBV7-9; d_gene: NA; CDR3nt: TGTGCCAGCAGCCCGGCCGGGTTGAACACCGGGGAGCTGTTTTTT; CDR3aa: CASSPAGLNTGELFF
abundance: many; j_gene: TRBJ1-1; v_gene: TRBV10-3; d_gene: NA; CDR3nt: TGTGCCATCAGTGAGCGGGGGCAGAACACTGAAGCTTTCTTT; CDR3aa: CAISERGQNTEAFF
abundance: NA; j_gene: TRBJ2-7; v_gene: TRBV5-6; d_gene: TRBD2; CDR3nt: TGTGCCAGCAGCTTTCGACGACTAGCGGGGGCCTCGAGCTCCTACGAGCAGTACTTC; CDR3aa: CASSFRRLAGASSSYEQYF
abundance: NA; j_gene: TRBJ2-2; v_gene: TRBV4-1; d_gene: TRBD1; CDR3nt: TGCGCCAGCAGCCAGGGGACAGGGGGGTACGGGGAGCTGTTTTTT; CDR3aa: CASSQGTGGYGELFF
abundance: NA; j_gene: TRBJ2-2; v_gene: TRBV18; d_gene: NA; CDR3nt: TGTGCCAGCTCACCCGACGTGGAGCTGTTTTTT; CDR3aa: CASSPDVELFF
abundance: NA; j_gene: TRBJ2-3; v_gene: TRBV6-2/TRBV6-3; d_gene: TRBD1; CDR3nt: TGTGCCAGCAGTAACAGGGGAAGGTCAGATACGCAGTATTTT; CDR3aa: CASSNRGRSDTQYF
abundance: NA; j_gene: TRBJ1-6; v_gene: TRBV20-1; d_gene: NA; CDR3nt: TGCAGTGCTAGCCGCAACGGCCATAATTCACCCCTCCACTTT; CDR3aa: CSASRNGHNSPLHF
abundance: NA; j_gene: TRBJ2-3; v_gene: TRBV29-1; d_gene: TRBD2; CDR3nt: TGCAGCGTTGCGGGGCGGGGGGCCACAGATACGCAGTATTTT; CDR3aa: CSVAGRGATDTQYF
abundance: NA; j_gene: TRBJ2-3; v_gene: TRBV20-1; d_gene: TRBD2; CDR3nt: TGCAGTGCTCACGGACTAGCGGGAGTTCCAGATACGCAGTATTTT; CDR3aa: CSAHGLAGVPDTQYF
abundance: NA; j_gene: TRBJ1-3; v_gene: TRBV5-1; d_gene: TRBD1; CDR3nt: TGCGCCAGCAGCCTGGGACAGCTCTCTGGAAACACCATATATTTT; CDR3aa: CASSLGQLSGNTIYF
abundance: NA; j_gene: TRBJ2-1; v_gene: TRBV2; d_gene: TRBD2; CDR3nt: TGTGCCAGCAGAGCACTAGCGGGGGCCTACAATGAGCAGTTCTTC; CDR3aa: CASRALAGAYNEQFF
abundance: NA; j_gene: TRBJ2-3; v_gene: TRBV18; d_gene: NA; CDR3nt: TGTGCCAGCTCACCACCGTTACCTAATTCAGATACGCAGTATTTT; CDR3aa: CASSPPLPNSDTQYF
abundance: few; j_gene: TRBJ1-3; v_gene: TRBV5-1; d_gene: NA; CDR3nt: TGCGCCAGCAGCACGACAGCTGGAAACACCATATATTTT; CDR3aa: CASSTTAGNTIYF
abundance: few; j_gene: TRBJ2-2; v_gene: TRBV29-1; d_gene: TRBD1; CDR3nt: TGCAGCGTTGAAGTAGGGGGCTTTCGGACCGGGGAGCTGTTTTTT; CDR3aa: CSVEVGGFRTGELFF
abundance: many; j_gene: TRBJ2-3; v_gene: TRBV5-1; d_gene: NA; CDR3nt: TGCGCCAGCAGCCCTCGGGGGGCCACAGATACGCAGTATTTT; CDR3aa: CASSPRGATDTQYF
abundance: few; j_gene: TRBJ2-2; v_gene: TRBV15; d_gene: NA; CDR3nt: TGTGCCACCAGTCGGGGGTTGTCCGGGGAGCTGTTTTTT; CDR3aa: CATSRGLSGELFF
abundance: few; j_gene: TRBJ1-1; v_gene: TRBV20-1; d_gene: NA; CDR3nt: TGCAGTGCTAGAGCCGAACTAAGGGGCACTGAAGCTTTCTTT; CDR3aa: CSARAELRGTEAFF
abundance: many; j_gene: TRBJ1-4; v_gene: TRBV6-5; d_gene: NA; CDR3nt: TGTGCCAGCAGTTACGGGCAGGGAGGAATGGCTAATGAAAAACTGTTTTTT; CDR3aa: CASSYGQGGMANEKLFF
abundance: NA; j_gene: TRBJ1-2; v_gene: TRBV5-1; d_gene: NA; CDR3nt: TGCGCCAGCAGCTTTCAAGGGGCAGGTGGCTACACCTTC; CDR3aa: CASSFQGAGGYTF
abundance: NA; j_gene: TRBJ2-3; v_gene: TRBV7-9; d_gene: TRBD1; CDR3nt: TGTGCCAGCAGGAAGGAACAGGGGACAGATACGCAGTATTTT; CDR3aa: CASRKEQGTDTQYF
abundance: NA; j_gene: TRBJ2-7; v_gene: TRBV19; d_gene: NA; CDR3nt: TGTGCCAGTAGGGATAGCGTTGGCGAGCAGTACTTC; CDR3aa: CASRDSVGEQYF
abundance: NA; j_gene: TRBJ1-1; v_gene: TRBV5-1; d_gene: NA; CDR3nt: TGCGCCAGCAGCTTGGGTGCAAATCCTGAAGCTTTCTTT; CDR3aa: CASSLGANPEAFF
abundance: few; j_gene: TRBJ1-3; v_gene: TRBV20-1; d_gene: NA; CDR3nt: TGCAGTGCCAGTACAGGTTCATCTGGAAACACCATATATTTT; CDR3aa: CSASTGSSGNTIYF
abundance: NA; j_gene: TRBJ2-3; v_gene: TRBV10-3; d_gene: NA; CDR3nt: TGTGCCACCTTGGGCGATTCAGATACGCAGTATTTT; CDR3aa: CATLGDSDTQYF
abundance: NA; j_gene: TRBJ2-5; v_gene: TRBV9; d_gene: TRBD1; CDR3nt: TGTGCCAGCAGCGTAGAGGGACAGAGACAAGAGACCCAGTACTTC; CDR3aa: CASSVEGQRQETQYF
abundance: few; j_gene: TRBJ2-1; v_gene: TRBV25-1; d_gene: TRBD1; CDR3nt: TGTGCCAGCATGGGACAGGGATTTTACAATGAGCAGTTCTTC; CDR3aa: CASMGQGFYNEQFF
abundance: few; j_gene: TRBJ1-6; v_gene: TRBV6-1; d_gene: NA; CDR3nt: TGTGCCAGCAGACCGGGGGCGAATTCACCCCTCCACTTT; CDR3aa: CASRPGANSPLHF
abundance: NA; j_gene: TRBJ1-4; v_gene: TRBV4-2; d_gene: TRBD1; CDR3nt: TGTGCCAGCAGCCAGAGGACAGGGGGCCAAGAAAAACTGTTTTTT; CDR3aa: CASSQRTGGQEKLFF
abundance: many; j_gene: TRBJ2-3; v_gene: TRBV7-2; d_gene: TRBD2; CDR3nt: TGTGCCAGCAGCTTAGCACGGGGGGCAGATACGCAGTATTTT; CDR3aa: CASSLARGADTQYF
abundance: NA; j_gene: TRBJ2-6; v_gene: TRBV7-2; d_gene: NA; CDR3nt: TGTGCCAGCAGCTTATCTGAGCTCTCTGGGGCCAACGTCCTGACTTTC; CDR3aa: CASSLSELSGANVLTF
abundance: few; j_gene: TRBJ2-7; v_gene: TRBV12-3/TRBV12-4; d_gene: NA; CDR3nt: TGTGCCAGCAGTTTAGTCATGGGGAACGAGCAGTACTTC; CDR3aa: CASSLVMGNEQYF
abundance: few; j_gene: TRBJ2-2; v_gene: TRBV6-2/TRBV6-3; d_gene: TRBD2; CDR3nt: TGTGCCAGCAGTTACTCCCCCTTTACTAGCGGGAGAGGTGAAGGGGTCGGGGAGCTGTTTTTT; CDR3aa: CASSYSPFTSGRGEGVGELFF
abundance: NA; j_gene: TRBJ2-7; v_gene: TRBV12-3/TRBV12-4; d_gene: NA; CDR3nt: TGTGCCAGCAGAAAGGGACCCAGCTCCTACGAGCAGTACTTC; CDR3aa: CASRKGPSSYEQYF
abundance: many; j_gene: TRBJ1-5; v_gene: TRBV5-1; d_gene: NA; CDR3nt: TGCGCCAGCAGCCATGACCAGAACCAGCCCCAGCATTTT; CDR3aa: CASSHDQNQPQHF
abundance: few; j_gene: TRBJ1-1; v_gene: TRBV29-1; d_gene: NA; CDR3nt: TGCAGCGCATCACAGGGCGCGAACACTGAAGCTTTCTTT; CDR3aa: CSASQGANTEAFF
abundance: NA; j_gene: TRBJ2-1; v_gene: TRBV18; d_gene: NA; CDR3nt: TGTGCCAGCTCCCCCGCTTTGGGCAATGAGCAGTTCTTC; CDR3aa: CASSPALGNEQFF
abundance: many; j_gene: TRBJ1-1; v_gene: TRBV7-3; d_gene: NA; CDR3nt: TGTGCCAGCAGCTTCTCAGGGGCAGCTGAAGCTTTCTTT; CDR3aa: CASSFSGAAEAFF
abundance: many; j_gene: TRBJ2-1; v_gene: TRBV28; d_gene: NA; CDR3nt: TGTGCCAGCAGCTTGTACAATGAGCAGTTCTTC; CDR3aa: CASSLYNEQFF
abundance: NA; j_gene: TRBJ2-3; v_gene: TRBV7-9; d_gene: NA; CDR3nt: TGTGCCAGCAGCTTAGCCGAATACACAGATACGCAGTATTTT; CDR3aa: CASSLAEYTDTQYF
abundance: NA; j_gene: TRBJ2-3; v_gene: TRBV11-2; d_gene: NA; CDR3nt: TGTGCCAGCAGTTCGACGGGGTTTTTCTCTACGCAGTATTTT; CDR3aa: CASSSTGFFSTQYF